Described below is a single T cell receptor beta chain sequence and its context. In this sample, this clonotype turned up a few times. Its antigen is currently not known. No base quality information exists; no much larger clone differs at one position. The data were taken from a study of precursors of human CD4 cytotoxic T cells (dated by TCRdb to between 2017 and 2018). Context from the whole study: In total, CD4+ memory subsets from 11 to 15 donors went into the bulk TCR-seq analysis. TCR-seq analysis of about 14 donors yielded TCRalpha and TCRbeta chain sequences (table S7).

Study-level results and caveats: Expanded effector clonotypes made up a larger fraction of IL-7Rhigh TEMRA clonotypes than of TEM or TCM clonotypes. Only 13 of the 14 donors were included in some bulk TCR-seq comparisons, suggesting that not every subset was available for every donor. IL-7Rhigh and IL-7R- TEMRA subsets showed more restricted TCR repertoires, with lower diversity and more expanded clonotypes, than TCM and TEM subsets. According to the authors, an observational design in humans cannot definitively determine the direction of differentiation between precursor and effector cells.

The junction shows trimming of 9 bases on V and 0 bases on J, and the gene matches do not reach 6 bases of it. Spanning cysteine to phenylalanine, the CDR3 consists of 15 amino acids. The sequence is cut down to CDR3 DNA, 45 bases in frame from base 1. CDR1 is given as SGHRS and CDR2 as YFSETQ, both from the germline V gene. To test a precursor-effector relationship among CD4 cytotoxic T cells, bulk UMI-based TCR sequencing was performed on four sorted CD4+ memory subsets (TCM, TEM, IL-7Rhigh TEMRA, IL-7R- TEMRA). Cells were obtained from peripheral blood mononuclear cells isolated from human blood. The instrument given in TCRdb is Illumina MiSeq. The authors' analysis ran thus. To quantify repertoire diversity, the Shannon-Wiener index was calculated using VDJtools. Expanded TCRbeta clonotypes were defined as those with a clonotype frequency of at least 3. TCRdb trimmed the raw reads at Q25, called clones with MiXCR and kept productive beta chains. Identical CDR3 proteins give one entry, which carries the most common genes and DNA. It is TCRdb's table, rather than the study itself, that gives the V and J calls and clone size. The sample has about 740 distinct CDR3 sequences on record, roughly a sixth of them singletons. The ten largest clones add up to 7.5% to 8% of the sample.

Source material: memory CD4+ T cells from blood (PBMCs). The sequence derives from a human donor in good health. The V gene is TRBV5-1 and the J gene is TRBJ2-2; 9 bases in the junction line up with TRBD1. The nucleotide sequence reads as follows: TGCGCCACCCGGAGACAGGGGGCGAACACCGGGGAGCTGTTTTTT. Its protein is CATRRQGANTGELFF.